This TCR beta chain derives from a study of blood T cell repertoires in COVID-19 (dated by TCRdb to about 2020). Context from the whole study: Samples from collaborators originated in the United States, Italy and Spain and spanned both the acute and convalescent phases of COVID-19. The repertoires were made available in a free public database intended to serve as a resource for research on the immune response to SARS-CoV-2. Sample metadata almost always included a de-identified subject ID, COVID-19 status, age in years and sex. Subjects who had been exposed to COVID-19, were actively infected with it, or had recovered from it provided the deeply sampled blood TCRbeta repertoires that made up the dataset. The samples were drawn from two sources: the first 160 participants of the ongoing ImmuneRACE study, and over 1,000 subjects contributed by 6 global collaborators. Where available, HLA class I and class II types were taken from metadata supplied by the sample provider and were not determined by assay-based typing. The prospective study material was composed of cDNA or gDNA derived from T cells, B-cell-depleted T cells, or PBMCs. Study-wide findings and limitations: The amount of clinical and demographic metadata varied by source and participant and was provided uncurated.

This clone was recorded once. Its recognized antigen is unknown. Qualities for individual bases were not recorded, and no much larger clone is one base off. The immunoSEQ Assay, a bias-controlled multiplex PCR, was used to amplify TCRbeta CDR3 regions from genomic DNA. The authors' pipeline ran thus. Within the assay, amplification of reference gene primers was used to estimate how many nucleated cells each sample contained. To quantify the absolute abundance of each unique TCRbeta CDR3 rearrangement, sequence reads were collapsed and filtered. For each sample, productive Simpson clonality was calculated as the square root of Simpson's diversity index across productive rearrangements. TCRdb carries this immuneACCESS record with in-frame sequences only. Its versions omit some clonotypes, under half of them owing to an unresolved V gene in the studies checked, with the rest unexplained. The V and J calls and the clone size are those of that table, but D and trimming were determined from the DNA. The sample has about 120,000 clones on record, 80% to 90% of them singletons. The leading ten clones occupy approximately 2% of the sample.

Whole blood was collected in K2EDTA tubes by collaborating institutions according to the institutions' own protocols. For TCRbeta analysis, collaborators shipped samples in one of three forms: frozen whole blood, isolated PBMCs, or DNA extracted from either of those sample types. Via the germline V gene (reference sequence), CDR1 is LNHNV and CDR2 YYDKDF. V drops 8 bases and J drops 4 bases, leaving 17 bases in between. The CDR3 has 14 amino acids, counting the end cysteine and phenylalanine. The kept DNA is CDR3 alone, 42 bases in frame from the first base. This TCR was sampled from a woman in her 50s with acute or convalescent COVID-19. The chain links TRBV15 with TRBJ1-1, with an unclear D gene assignment. The sequencing input was peripheral blood. The CDR3: CATCRERGGTEAFF. The DNA sequence is given as TGTGCCACCTGTAGGGAGCGTGGCGGCACTGAAGCTTTCTTT.